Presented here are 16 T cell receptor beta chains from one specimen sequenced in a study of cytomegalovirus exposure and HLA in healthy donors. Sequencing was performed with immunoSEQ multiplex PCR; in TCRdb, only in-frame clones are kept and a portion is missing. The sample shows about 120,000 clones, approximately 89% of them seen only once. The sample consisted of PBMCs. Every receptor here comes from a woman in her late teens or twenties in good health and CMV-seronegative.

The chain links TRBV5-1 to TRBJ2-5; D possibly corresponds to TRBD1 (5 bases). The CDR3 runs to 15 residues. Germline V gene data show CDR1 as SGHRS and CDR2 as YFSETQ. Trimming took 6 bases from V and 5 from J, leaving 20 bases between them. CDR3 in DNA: TGCGCCAGCAACGAACCTGGGCCCAGGGCGGAGACCCAGTACTTC. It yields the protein CASNEPGPRAETQYF.

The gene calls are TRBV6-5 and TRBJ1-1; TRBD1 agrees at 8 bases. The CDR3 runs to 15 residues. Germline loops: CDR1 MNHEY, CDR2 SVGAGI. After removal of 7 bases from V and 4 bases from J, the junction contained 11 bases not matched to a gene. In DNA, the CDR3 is TGTGCCAGCACCCCGTGGCCCAGGGGGCCCACTGAAGCTTTCTTT. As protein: CASTPWPRGPTEAFF.

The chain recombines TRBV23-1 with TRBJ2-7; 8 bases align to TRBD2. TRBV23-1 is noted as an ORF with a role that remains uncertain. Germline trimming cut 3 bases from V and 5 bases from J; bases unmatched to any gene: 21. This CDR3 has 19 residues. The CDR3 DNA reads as TGCGCCAGCAGTCAGCGGGACCACTCTCTCAGCGGGGGCTATCACGAGCAGTACGTC. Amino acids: CASSQRDHSLSGGYHEQYV.

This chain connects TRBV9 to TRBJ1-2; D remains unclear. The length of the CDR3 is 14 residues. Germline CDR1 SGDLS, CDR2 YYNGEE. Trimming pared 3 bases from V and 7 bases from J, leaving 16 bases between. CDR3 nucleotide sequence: TGTGCCAGCAGCGCTCTTGGAGGGCTTAGTGGCTACACCTTC. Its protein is CASSALGGLSGYTF.

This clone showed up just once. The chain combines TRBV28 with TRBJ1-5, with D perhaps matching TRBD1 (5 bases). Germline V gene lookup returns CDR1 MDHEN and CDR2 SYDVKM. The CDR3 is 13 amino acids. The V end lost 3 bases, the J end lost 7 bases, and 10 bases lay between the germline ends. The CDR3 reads CASSLSGQQPQHF. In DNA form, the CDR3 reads TGTGCCAGCAGTTTGTCAGGGCAACAGCCCCAGCATTTT.

The DNA for the CDR3 is TGTGCCAGCAGTGTGGGGCAGGCGGAGACCCAGTACTTC. Its translation is CASSVGQAETQYF. The gene calls are TRBV2 and TRBJ2-5, with D possibly being TRBD1 (5 bases). The CDR3 runs 13 residues. From germline, CDR1 is SNHLY and CDR2 FYNNEI. Trimming cost V 4 bases and J 5 bases, with 11 bases left between them.

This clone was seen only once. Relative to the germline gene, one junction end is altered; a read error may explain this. Here the CDR3 DNA reads TGTGCTTGCTCGGGGGGAAGCATAGATACGCAGTATTTT. It specifies CACSGGSIDTQYF. The rearrangement links TRBV30 to TRBJ2-3; 7 nucleotides align to TRBD2. Germline values: CDR1 GTSNPN, CDR2 SVGIG (reference sequence). The CDR3 loop spans 13 amino acids.

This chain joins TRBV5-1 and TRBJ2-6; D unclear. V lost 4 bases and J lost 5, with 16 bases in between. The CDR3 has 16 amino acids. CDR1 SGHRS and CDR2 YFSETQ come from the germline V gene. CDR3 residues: CASSPGHGLWANVLTF. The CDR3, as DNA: TGCGCCAGCAGCCCCGGTCATGGGCTCTGGGCCAACGTCCTGACTTTC.

Written as DNA, the CDR3 is TGTGCCAGCAGGGCTACTAGCGGACCCGCGAACACCGGGGAGCTGTTTTTT. It codes for CASRATSGPANTGELFF. The chain links TRBV5-4 to TRBJ2-2, with 8 bases identical to TRBD2. Germline V gives CDR1 SGHNT, CDR2 YYREEE (reference sequence). This CDR3 has 17 residues. Germline trimming cut 5 bases from V and 0 bases from J; bases unmatched to any gene: 9.

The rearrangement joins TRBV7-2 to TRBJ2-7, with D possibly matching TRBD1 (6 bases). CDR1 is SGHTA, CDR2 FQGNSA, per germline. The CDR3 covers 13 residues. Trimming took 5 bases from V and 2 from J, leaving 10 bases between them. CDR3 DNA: TGTGCCAGCAGCCATCAGGGGACCTACGAGCAGTACTTC. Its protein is CASSHQGTYEQYF.

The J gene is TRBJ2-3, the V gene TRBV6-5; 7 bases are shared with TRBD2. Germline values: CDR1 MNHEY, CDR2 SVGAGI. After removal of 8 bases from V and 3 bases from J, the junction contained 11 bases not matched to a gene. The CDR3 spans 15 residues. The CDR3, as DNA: TGTGCCAGCTTCGGACCGGGAGGCCTAACAGATACGCAGTATTTT. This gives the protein CASFGPGGLTDTQYF.

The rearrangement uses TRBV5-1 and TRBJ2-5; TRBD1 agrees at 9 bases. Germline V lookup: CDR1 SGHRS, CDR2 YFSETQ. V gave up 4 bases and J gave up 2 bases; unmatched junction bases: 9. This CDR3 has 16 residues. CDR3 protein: CASSRNVGQGQETQYF. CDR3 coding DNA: TGCGCCAGCAGCAGGAACGTCGGACAGGGGCAAGAGACCCAGTACTTC.

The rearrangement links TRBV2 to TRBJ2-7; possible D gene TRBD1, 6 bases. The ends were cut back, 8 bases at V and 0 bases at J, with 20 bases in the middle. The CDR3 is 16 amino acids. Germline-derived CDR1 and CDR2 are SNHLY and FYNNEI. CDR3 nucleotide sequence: TGTGCCAGCCGATTCCCTAGACAACAGGGCTCCTACGAGCAGTACTTC. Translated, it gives CASRFPRQQGSYEQYF.

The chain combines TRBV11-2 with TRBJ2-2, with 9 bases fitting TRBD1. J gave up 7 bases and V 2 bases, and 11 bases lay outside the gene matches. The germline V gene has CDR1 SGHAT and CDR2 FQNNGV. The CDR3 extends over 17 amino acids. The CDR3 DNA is TGTGCCAGCAGCTTATTGCCCGGACAGGGGTTGTACGGGGAGCTGTTTTTT. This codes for CASSLLPGQGLYGELFF.

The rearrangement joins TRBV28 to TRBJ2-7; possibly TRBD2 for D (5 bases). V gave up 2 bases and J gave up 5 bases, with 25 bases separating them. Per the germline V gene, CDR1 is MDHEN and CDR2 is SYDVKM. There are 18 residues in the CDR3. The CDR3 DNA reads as TGTGCCAGCAGTTTAGAGTTGGGCGGGTGGCTCCAAAACCACGAGCAGTACTTC. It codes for CASSLELGGWLQNHEQYF.

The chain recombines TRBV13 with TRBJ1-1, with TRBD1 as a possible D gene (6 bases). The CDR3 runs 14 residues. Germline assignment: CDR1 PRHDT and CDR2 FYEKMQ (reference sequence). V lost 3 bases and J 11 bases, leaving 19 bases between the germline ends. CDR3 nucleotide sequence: TGTGCCAGCAGCTTCACAGGGACCCTTACTGGGGCTTTCTTT. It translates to CASSFTGTLTGAFF. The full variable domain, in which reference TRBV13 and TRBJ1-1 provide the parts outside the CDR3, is AAGVIQSPRHLIKEKRETATLKCYPIPRHDTVYWYQQGPGQDPQFLISFYEKMQSDKGSIPDRFSAQQFSDYHSELNMSSLELGDSALYFCASSFTGTLTGAFFGQGTRLTVV.